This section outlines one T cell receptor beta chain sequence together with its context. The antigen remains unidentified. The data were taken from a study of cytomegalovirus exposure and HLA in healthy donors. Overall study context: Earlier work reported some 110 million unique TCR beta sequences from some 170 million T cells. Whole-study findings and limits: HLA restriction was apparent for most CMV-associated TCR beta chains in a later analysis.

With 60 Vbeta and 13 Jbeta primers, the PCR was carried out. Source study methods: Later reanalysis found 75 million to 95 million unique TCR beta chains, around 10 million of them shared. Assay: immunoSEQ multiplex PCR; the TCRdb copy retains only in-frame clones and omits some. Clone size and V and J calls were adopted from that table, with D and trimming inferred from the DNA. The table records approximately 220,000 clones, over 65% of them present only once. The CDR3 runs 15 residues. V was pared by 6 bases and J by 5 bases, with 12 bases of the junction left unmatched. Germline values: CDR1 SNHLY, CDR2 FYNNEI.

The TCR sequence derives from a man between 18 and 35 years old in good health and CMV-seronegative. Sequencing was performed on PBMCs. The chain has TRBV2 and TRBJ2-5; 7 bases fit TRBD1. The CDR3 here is CASRTGSGEWETQYF. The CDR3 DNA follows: TGTGCCAGCAGGACAGGGTCCGGGGAGTGGGAGACCCAGTACTTC.